This TCR beta chain was found in a study of cytomegalovirus exposure and HLA in healthy donors. Notes on the study in general: About 87% or about 30% of the time was how often most TCR beta V segments were productive, according to an earlier analysis. In a later analysis, at a false discovery rate of 0.05, roughly 17,000 TCR beta sequences matched HLA alleles. The majority of TCR sequences were rare, yet some public TCRs appeared in many donors.

The PCR had 60 Vbeta and 13 Jbeta primers. The protocol was immunoSEQ multiplex PCR, while the TCRdb copy is restricted to in-frame clones and leaves out a portion. This table holds some 100,000 clones, around 86% found once. This CDR3 comprises 16 residues. The germline CDR1 and CDR2 sequences are SGHRS and YFSETQ. V was trimmed by 0 bases and J by 2 bases, leaving 11 bases between them. Comments on this clone: Its cognate antigen is unknown.

Sequencing input: PBMCs. The chain recombines TRBV5-1 with TRBJ2-2; tentatively, D is TRBD1 (5 bases). The TCR was taken from a woman in her 30s in good health and CMV-seronegative. The CDR3, as DNA: TGCGCCAGCAGCTTGGCGCCTAGGACAAACACCGGGGAGCTGTTTTTT. Its protein product is CASSLAPRTNTGELFF.